This record concerns one TCR beta chain sequence. Its antigen is still unknown. The sample originates from a study of early stage breast cancer tumors. Overall study context: The ER+/PR+/HER2- tumors included about 8 ductal and four lobular carcinomas. Study results and limitations: Tumors had roughly 2.5-fold higher T cell density and higher clonality than adjacent normal breast tissue.

Trimming removed 0 bases from V and 4 bases from J; junction bases left unmatched: 5. This CDR3 has 17 amino acids. CDR1 is LNHNV and CDR2 is YYDKDF in the germline V gene (reference sequence). Sequenced by immunoSEQ multiplex PCR; TCRdb stores in-frame clones only, minus some. The sample yields fewer than 30,000 clones, around 50% seen once. About 18-50 mg of tumor tissue was diced per sample. V and J are TRBV15 and TRBJ2-7; 14 bases map to TRBD2. The receptor's source is a person aged 45-65 years with breast cancer. Sequenced material: breast tumor tissue. The CDR3 reads CATSRDGTSGSFYEQYF. CDR3 DNA: TGTGCCACCAGCAGAGATGGGACTAGCGGGAGTTTTTACGAGCAGTACTTC.